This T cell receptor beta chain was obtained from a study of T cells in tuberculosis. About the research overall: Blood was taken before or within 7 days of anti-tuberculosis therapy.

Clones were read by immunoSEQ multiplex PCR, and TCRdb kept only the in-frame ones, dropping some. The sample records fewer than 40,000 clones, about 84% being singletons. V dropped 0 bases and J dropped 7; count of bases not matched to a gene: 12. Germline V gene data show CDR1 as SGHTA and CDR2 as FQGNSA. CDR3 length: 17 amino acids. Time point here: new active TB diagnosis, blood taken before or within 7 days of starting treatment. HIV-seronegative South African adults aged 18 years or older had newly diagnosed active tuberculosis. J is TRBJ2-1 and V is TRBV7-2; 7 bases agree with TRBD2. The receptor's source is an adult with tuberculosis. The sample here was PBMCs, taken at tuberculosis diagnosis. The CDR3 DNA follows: TGTGCCAGCAGCTTAGCGTTGGGCGGGAGAAAACGGAATGAGCAGTTCTTC. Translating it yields CASSLALGGRKRNEQFF.